This T cell receptor (beta chain) came from a study of T cell responses to AZD1222 COVID-19 vaccine. Study context: Analysis merged second doses at about 4 or about 12 weeks. General study findings and limits: Seropositive at baseline were only a handful of AZD1222 recipients. The donor group comprised mostly white British people and more females; the analysis possibly underestimated clonal diversity. Two AZD1222 administrations were followed by greater Spike-specific TCR breadth and depth.

The germline gives CDR1 MDHEN, CDR2 SYDVKM. CDR3 size: 17 residues. V lost 6 bases to trimming and J lost 7 bases; unmatched junction nucleotides: 14. Comments on this clone: The antigen remains undetermined.

TCRdb keeps only in-frame clones here, not all; method: immunoSEQ multiplex PCR. This sample has 120,000 or so clones, with over 75% found just once. The source of this sequence is an adult in good health. The rearrangement uses TRBV28 and TRBJ1-4; TRBD1 matches 10 bases. The sequenced sample was peripheral blood, obtained on day 0 of AZD1222 vaccination. The CDR3 sequence is CASRPWDRGLWSEKLFF. The CDR3 region has the DNA TGTGCCAGCAGGCCCTGGGACAGGGGACTTTGGAGTGAAAAACTGTTTTTT.